These 15 T cell receptor beta chains were all obtained from the same sample, sequenced in a study of blood T cell repertoires in COVID-19. The protocol was immunoSEQ multiplex PCR, while the TCRdb copy is restricted to in-frame clones and leaves out a portion. The sample includes about 310,000 clones, 89% of them seen just once. The sequenced sample consisted of PBMCs or T cells enriched from blood (not recorded which). These receptor sequences come from a woman in her forties who had recovered from COVID-19.

The chain has TRBV2 and TRBJ2-1, with 8 bases that match TRBD2. With V trimmed by 7 bases and J by 9 bases, 5 bases remained unmatched. There are 12 residues in the CDR3. Germline loops: CDR1 SNHLY, CDR2 FYNNEI. The CDR3: CASIPSGREQFF. CDR3 nucleotide sequence: TGTGCCAGCATCCCTAGCGGGCGTGAGCAGTTCTTC.

The rearrangement joins TRBV7-2 to TRBJ2-3; 10 bases line up with TRBD2. Germline CDR1 is SGHTA and CDR2 is FQGNSA. Trimming took 1 base from V and 2 from J; bases not matched to a gene: 6. The CDR3 is made up of 17 amino acids. The DNA for the CDR3 is TGTGCCAGCAGCTTAGGCCCACTAGCGGGGCACACAGATACGCAGTATTTT. Its protein product is CASSLGPLAGHTDTQYF.

The gene calls are TRBV30 and TRBJ1-1; 8 nucleotides align to TRBD1. The V gene end was trimmed by 5 bases and the J gene end by 8 bases; junction bases not matched to a gene: 7. The CDR3 sequence is 12 residues long. Germline lookup yields CDR1 GTSNPN and CDR2 SVGIG (reference sequence). In DNA, the CDR3 is TGTGCCTGGGACGGAACAGGGGGGGAAGCTTTCTTT. Translation gives CAWDGTGGEAFF. Full variable domain (remainder filled in from reference TRBV30 and TRBJ1-1): SQTIHQWPATLVQPVGSPLSLECTVEGTSNPNLYWYRQAAGRGLQLLFYSVGIGQISSEVPQNLSASRPQDRQFILSSKKLLLSDSGFYLCAWDGTGGEAFFGQGTRLTVV.

The chain carries TRBV7-8 and TRBJ1-2; maybe TRBD1 (5 bases). Germline lookup yields CDR1 SGHVS and CDR2 FQNEAQ. The CDR3 sequence is 15 residues long. Trimming removed 5 bases at V and 4 bases at J, with 17 bases between. CDR3 nucleotides: TGTGCCAGCAGCCAATCTATCCAGGGACTCTATGGCTACACCTTC. Residues: CASSQSIQGLYGYTF.

The chain carries TRBV19 and TRBJ2-1, with a tentative D call TRBD1 (6 bases). The CDR3 totals 17 residues. The germline gives CDR1 LNHDA, CDR2 SQIVND (reference sequence). Trimming shortened V by 4 bases and J by 5 bases, and 21 bases separated the two germline ends. CDR3 protein: CASSRGRGPEKDNEQFF. The DNA for the CDR3 is TGTGCCAGTAGTAGGGGCAGGGGTCCCGAGAAAGACAATGAGCAGTTCTTC.

The chain recombines TRBV27 with TRBJ2-7, with 7 bases that match TRBD1. CDR1 is MNHEY, CDR2 SMNVEV, per germline (reference sequence). The CDR3 totals 14 residues. Trimming removed 4 bases from V and 3 bases from J; junction bases left unmatched: 6. The DNA for the CDR3 is TGTGCCAGCAGTTCCCGGGACAGCGTCTACGAGCAGTACTTC. Translation gives CASSSRDSVYEQYF.

The chain employs TRBV30 and TRBJ2-2, with unresolved D. V shed 4 bases and J shed 2 bases, with 5 bases lying between them. Germline CDR1 GTSNPN, CDR2 SVGIG (reference sequence). CDR3 length equals 12 residues. The CDR3 nucleotides are TGTGCCTGGACGGTAAACACCGGGGAGCTGTTTTTT. Translation gives CAWTVNTGELFF.

The J gene is TRBJ2-1, the V gene TRBV6-5, with 12 bases identical to TRBD2. Germline values: CDR1 MNHEY, CDR2 SVGAGI. The ends lost 6 bases at V and 7 bases at J; junction bases unmatched: 1. The CDR3 runs to 13 residues. CDR3 sequence reads: CASRGTSGNEQFF. The CDR3, as DNA: TGTGCCAGCAGAGGGACTAGCGGGAATGAGCAGTTCTTC.

The J gene is TRBJ2-3, the V gene TRBV7-3, with 7 bases aligning to TRBD1. This CDR3 region has 13 residues. Germline CDR1 reads SGHTA; CDR2 reads FQGTGA. V dropped 6 bases and J dropped 4; count of bases not matched to a gene: 4. In nucleotides, the CDR3 is TGTGCCAGCAGACCTACAGGGGCAGATACGCAGTATTTT. This sequence encodes CASRPTGADTQYF. Supplemented by reference TRBV7-3 and TRBJ2-3, the full variable domain reads GAGVSQTPSNKVTEKGKYVELRCDPISGHTALYWYRQSLGQGPEFLIYFQGTGAADDSGLPNDRFFAVRPEGSVSTLKIQRTERGDSAVYLCASRPTGADTQYFGPGTRLTVL.

The chain is built from TRBV6-5 and TRBJ2-7; 9 nucleotides align to TRBD1. Germline CDR1 and CDR2: MNHEY and SVGAGI. The CDR3 is made up of 15 amino acids. V trimming: 2 bases; J trimming: 12 bases; junction bases outside the gene matches: 14. The CDR3 DNA follows: TGTGCCAGCAGTTACGGGAGAAATGGACAGGGGAATCGGTACTTC. The encoded protein is CASSYGRNGQGNRYF.

The chain combines TRBV6-5 with TRBJ1-3; TRBD1 is a possible D gene (6 bases). The ends were cut back, 6 bases at V and 0 bases at J, with 12 bases in the middle. From germline, CDR1 is MNHEY and CDR2 SVGAGI. This CDR3 has 15 amino acids. The CDR3 DNA reads TGTGCCAGCAGCACCCGGACAGCCTCTGGAAACACCATATATTTT. Translated: CASSTRTASGNTIYF.

The rearrangement joins TRBV21-1 to TRBJ1-1; the table gives TRBD1 as D, unverified against the DNA. TRBV21-1 is a pseudogene locus. The CDR3 has 14 amino acids. CDR3 nucleotide sequence: TGTGCCAGCAGCAGGGACACCCGTAACACTGAAGCTTTCTTT. Its translation: CASSRDTRNTEAFF.

V is TRBV21-1 and J is TRBJ2-6; the table gives TRBD1 as D, unverified against the DNA. TRBV21-1 is flagged as a pseudogene. The CDR3 runs to 17 residues. The DNA for the CDR3 is TGTGCCAGCCAGGGGGCGCCCGAAGGCTCTGGGGCCAACGTCCTGACTTTC. This codes for CASQGAPEGSGANVLTF.

The chain joins TRBV30 to TRBJ1-4; no firm D call. Trimming stripped 3 bases from V and 5 bases from J, with 13 bases between. The CDR3 spans 14 residues. CDR1 and CDR2 (germline): GTSNPN, SVGIG (reference sequence). CDR3: CAWRDYRVNEKLFF. In nucleotides, the CDR3 is TGTGCCTGGAGGGACTATAGGGTGAATGAAAAACTGTTTTTT. Complete variable domain (other parts from reference TRBV30 and TRBJ1-4): SQTIHQWPATLVQPVGSPLSLECTVEGTSNPNLYWYRQAAGRGLQLLFYSVGIGQISSEVPQNLSASRPQDRQFILSSKKLLLSDSGFYLCAWRDYRVNEKLFFGSGTQLSVL.

The CDR3 loop reads CATSDSKQGYTF. The CDR3 bases are TGTGCCACCAGTGATTCAAAGCAAGGCTACACCTTC. The V and J genes are TRBV24-1 and TRBJ1-2; D is undetermined. V was shortened by 2 bases and J by 8 bases, with 8 bases between the two germline ends. Germline CDR1 KGHDR, CDR2 SFDVKD. This CDR3 has 12 amino acids.